The clone carrying this TCR beta chain appeared a few times. As to time point: persistent/refractory GD, antithyroid drugs over 5 years with positive TRAb. The TCR library was prepared using RNA isolated from PBMCs. Arm-PCR of CDR3 regions with iRepertoire HTBI primers generated TCR beta libraries. TCRdb fed the multiplex PCR reads into MiXCR, producing one record per CDR3 protein. This sample has hundreds of thousands of distinct CDR3 sequences, with about 30% found just once. This sample is drawn from a study of regulatory T cells in long-lasting Graves disease. The V gene end was trimmed by 7 bases and the J gene end by 5 bases; junction bases not matched to a gene: 9. The CDR3 length is 13 residues. Germline V gives CDR1 SGHRS, CDR2 YFSETQ.

This TCR was recovered from a female donor with Graves disease. This specimen was peripheral blood mononuclear cells (PBMCs), taken when the disease was refractory, from a patient treated with antithyroid drugs. The chain links TRBV5-1 to TRBJ2-7; 7 nucleotides agree with TRBD2. The CDR3 spells CASGRAPADEQYF. CDR3 nucleotide sequence: TGCGCCAGCGGGAGGGCACCCGCCGACGAGCAGTACTTC.